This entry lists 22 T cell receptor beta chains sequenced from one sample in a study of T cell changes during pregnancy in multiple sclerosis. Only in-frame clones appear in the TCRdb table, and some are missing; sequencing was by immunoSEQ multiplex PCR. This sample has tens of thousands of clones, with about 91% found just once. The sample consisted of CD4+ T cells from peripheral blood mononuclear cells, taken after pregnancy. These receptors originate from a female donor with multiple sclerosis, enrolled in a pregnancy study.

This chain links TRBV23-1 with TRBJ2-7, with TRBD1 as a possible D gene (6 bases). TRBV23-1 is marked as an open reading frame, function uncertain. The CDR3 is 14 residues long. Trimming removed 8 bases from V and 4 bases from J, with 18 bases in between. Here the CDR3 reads CASVPVAGTYEQYF. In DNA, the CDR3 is TGCGCCAGCGTACCCGTCGCAGGGACATACGAGCAGTACTTC.

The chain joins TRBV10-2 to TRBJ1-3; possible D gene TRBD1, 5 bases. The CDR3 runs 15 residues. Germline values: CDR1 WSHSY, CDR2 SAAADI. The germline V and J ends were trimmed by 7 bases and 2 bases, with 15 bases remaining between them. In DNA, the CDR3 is TGCGCCAGCACGGGGGGAGCCCTGCCTGGAAACACCATATATTTT. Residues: CASTGGALPGNTIYF.

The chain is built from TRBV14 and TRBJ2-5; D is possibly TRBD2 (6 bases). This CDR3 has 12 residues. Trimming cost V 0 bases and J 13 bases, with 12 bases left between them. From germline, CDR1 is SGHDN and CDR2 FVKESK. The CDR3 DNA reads TGTGCCAGCAGCCAAGAGCTAGCGAAACCGTACTTC. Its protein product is CASSQELAKPYF.

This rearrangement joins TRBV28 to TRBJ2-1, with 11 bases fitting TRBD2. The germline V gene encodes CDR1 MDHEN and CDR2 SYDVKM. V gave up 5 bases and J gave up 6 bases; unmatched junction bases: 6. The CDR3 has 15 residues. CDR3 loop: CASSQTSGIVNEQFF. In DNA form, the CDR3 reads TGTGCCAGCAGTCAGACTAGCGGGATTGTCAATGAGCAGTTCTTC.

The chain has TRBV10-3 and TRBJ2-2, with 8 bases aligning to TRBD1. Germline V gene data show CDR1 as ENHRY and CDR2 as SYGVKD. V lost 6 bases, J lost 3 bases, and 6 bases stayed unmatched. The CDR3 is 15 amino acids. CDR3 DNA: TGTGCCATCAGGGACAGGGTAGCGGACACCGGGGAGCTGTTTTTT. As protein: CAIRDRVADTGELFF.

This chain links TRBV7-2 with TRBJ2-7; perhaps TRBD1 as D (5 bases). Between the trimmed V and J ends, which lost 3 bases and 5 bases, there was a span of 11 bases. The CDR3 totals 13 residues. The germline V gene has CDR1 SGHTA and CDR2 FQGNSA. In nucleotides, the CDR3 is TGTGCCAGCAGCTTTGCAGGGCAGGACGAGCAGTACTTC. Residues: CASSFAGQDEQYF.

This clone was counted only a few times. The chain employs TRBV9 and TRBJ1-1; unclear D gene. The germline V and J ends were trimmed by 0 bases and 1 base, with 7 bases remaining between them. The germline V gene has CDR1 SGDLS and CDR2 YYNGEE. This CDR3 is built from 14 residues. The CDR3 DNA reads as TGTGCCAGCAGCGTAGACGTACAGAACACTGAAGCTTTCTTT. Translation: CASSVDVQNTEAFF.

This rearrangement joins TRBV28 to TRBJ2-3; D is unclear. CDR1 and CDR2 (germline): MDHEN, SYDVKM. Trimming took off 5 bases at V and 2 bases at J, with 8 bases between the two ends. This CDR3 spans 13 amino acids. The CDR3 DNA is TGTGCCAGCAGTGCCGGAGCCACAGATACGCAGTATTTT. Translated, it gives CASSAGATDTQYF.

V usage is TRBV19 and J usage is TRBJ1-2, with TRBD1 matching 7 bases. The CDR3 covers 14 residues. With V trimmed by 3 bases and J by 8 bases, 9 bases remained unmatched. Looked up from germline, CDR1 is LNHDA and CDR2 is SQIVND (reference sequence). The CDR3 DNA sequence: TGTGCCAGTAGTATGTCGCAGGGGGTAAGCGGCTACACCTTC. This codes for CASSMSQGVSGYTF.

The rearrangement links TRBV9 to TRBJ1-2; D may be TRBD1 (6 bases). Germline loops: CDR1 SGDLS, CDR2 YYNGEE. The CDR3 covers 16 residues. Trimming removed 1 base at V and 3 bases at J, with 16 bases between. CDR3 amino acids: CASSVFDRSADYGYTF. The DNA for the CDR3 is TGTGCCAGCAGCGTATTCGACAGGTCGGCTGACTATGGCTACACCTTC.

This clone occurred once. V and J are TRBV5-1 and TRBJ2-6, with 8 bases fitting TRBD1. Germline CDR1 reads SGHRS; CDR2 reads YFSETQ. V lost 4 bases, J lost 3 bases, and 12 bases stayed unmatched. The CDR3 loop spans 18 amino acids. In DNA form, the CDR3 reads TGCGCCAGCAGCCCCGGACAGGGCATTACGGGTGGGGCCAACGTCCTGACTTTC. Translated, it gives CASSPGQGITGGANVLTF.

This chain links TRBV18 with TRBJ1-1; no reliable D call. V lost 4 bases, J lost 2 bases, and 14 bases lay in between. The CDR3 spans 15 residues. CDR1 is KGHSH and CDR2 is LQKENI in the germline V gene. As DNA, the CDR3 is TGTGCCAGCTCACGGGCCCAGACAAAAAACACTGAAGCTTTCTTT. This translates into CASSRAQTKNTEAFF.

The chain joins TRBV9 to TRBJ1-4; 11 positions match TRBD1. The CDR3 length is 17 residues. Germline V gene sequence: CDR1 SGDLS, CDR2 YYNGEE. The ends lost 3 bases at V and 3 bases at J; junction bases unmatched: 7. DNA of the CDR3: TGTGCCAGCAGCGCCAGGACAGGGGGCAAGGCTAATGAAAAACTGTTTTTT. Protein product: CASSARTGGKANEKLFF.

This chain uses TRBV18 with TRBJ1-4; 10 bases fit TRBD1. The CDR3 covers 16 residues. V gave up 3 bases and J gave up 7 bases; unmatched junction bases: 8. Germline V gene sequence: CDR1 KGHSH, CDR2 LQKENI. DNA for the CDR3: TGTGCCAGCTCACCCCTCGGGGACAGGGGAAGTGAAAAACTGTTTTTT. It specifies CASSPLGDRGSEKLFF.

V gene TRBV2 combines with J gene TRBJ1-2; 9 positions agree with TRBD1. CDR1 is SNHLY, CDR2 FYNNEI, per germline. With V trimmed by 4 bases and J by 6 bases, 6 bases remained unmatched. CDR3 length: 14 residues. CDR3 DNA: TGTGCCAGCAGTGTGACAGGGGGTACAAATGGCTACACCTTC. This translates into CASSVTGGTNGYTF.

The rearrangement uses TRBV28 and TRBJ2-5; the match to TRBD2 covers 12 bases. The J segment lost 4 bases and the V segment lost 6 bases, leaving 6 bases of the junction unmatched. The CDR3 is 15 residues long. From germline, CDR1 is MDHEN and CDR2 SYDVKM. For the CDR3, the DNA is TGTGCCAGCAGCACCGGACTAGCGGGACCAGAGACCCAGTACTTC. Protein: CASSTGLAGPETQYF.

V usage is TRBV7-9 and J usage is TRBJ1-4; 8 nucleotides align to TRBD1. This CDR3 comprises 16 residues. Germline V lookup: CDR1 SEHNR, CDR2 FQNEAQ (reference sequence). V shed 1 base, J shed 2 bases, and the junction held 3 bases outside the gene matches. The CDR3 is CASSLGQGMTNEKLFF. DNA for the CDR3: TGTGCCAGCAGCTTAGGACAGGGGATGACTAATGAAAAACTGTTTTTT.

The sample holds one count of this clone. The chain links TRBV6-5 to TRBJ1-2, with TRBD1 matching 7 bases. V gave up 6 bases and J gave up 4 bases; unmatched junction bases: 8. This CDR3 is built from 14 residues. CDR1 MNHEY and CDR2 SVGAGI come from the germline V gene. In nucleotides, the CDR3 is TGTGCCAGCAGGAACTCGGACAGGCTCTATGGCTACACCTTC. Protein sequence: CASRNSDRLYGYTF.

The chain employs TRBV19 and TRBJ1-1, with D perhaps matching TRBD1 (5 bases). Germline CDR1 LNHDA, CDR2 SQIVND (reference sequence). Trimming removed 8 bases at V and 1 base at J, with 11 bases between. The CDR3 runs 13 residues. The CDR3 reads CASRRQPNTEAFF. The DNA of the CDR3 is TGTGCCAGTCGCCGACAGCCGAACACTGAAGCTTTCTTT.

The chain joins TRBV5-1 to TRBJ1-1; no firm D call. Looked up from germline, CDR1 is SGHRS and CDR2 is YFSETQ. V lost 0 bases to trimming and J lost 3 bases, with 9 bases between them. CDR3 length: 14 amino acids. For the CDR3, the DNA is TGCGCCAGCAGCTTGGGAGGGTTGCACACTGAAGCTTTCTTT. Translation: CASSLGGLHTEAFF.

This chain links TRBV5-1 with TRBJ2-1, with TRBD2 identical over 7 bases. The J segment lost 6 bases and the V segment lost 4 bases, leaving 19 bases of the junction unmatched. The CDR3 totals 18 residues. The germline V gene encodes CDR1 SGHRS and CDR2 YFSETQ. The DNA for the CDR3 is TGCGCCAGCAGCCCAGGGACTGGCGGGGTGGGGGGGGTCAATGAGCAGTTCTTC. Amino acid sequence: CASSPGTGGVGGVNEQFF.

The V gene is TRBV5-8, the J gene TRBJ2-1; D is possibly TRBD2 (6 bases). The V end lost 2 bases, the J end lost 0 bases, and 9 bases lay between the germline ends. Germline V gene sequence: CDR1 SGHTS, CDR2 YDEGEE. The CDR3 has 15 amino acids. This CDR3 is CASSLLGSSYNEQFF. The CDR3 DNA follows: TGTGCCAGCAGCTTACTCGGGAGCTCCTACAATGAGCAGTTCTTC.